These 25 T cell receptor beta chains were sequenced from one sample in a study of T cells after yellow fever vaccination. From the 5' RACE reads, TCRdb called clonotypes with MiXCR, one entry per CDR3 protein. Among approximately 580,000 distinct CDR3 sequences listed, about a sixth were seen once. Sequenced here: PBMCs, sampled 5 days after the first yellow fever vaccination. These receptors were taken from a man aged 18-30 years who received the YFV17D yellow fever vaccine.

The DNA of the CDR3 is TGCGCCAGCAGCCCCCTCGGGCGGGGGCTTACCTACAATGAGCAGTTCTTC. Its translation is CASSPLGRGLTYNEQFF. The chain couples TRBV5-1 to TRBJ2-1; TRBD2 might be the D (7 bases). The CDR3 sequence is 17 residues long. V lost 4 bases and J 2 bases, leaving 19 bases between the germline ends. CDR1 and CDR2 from the germline V gene are SGHRS and YFSETQ.

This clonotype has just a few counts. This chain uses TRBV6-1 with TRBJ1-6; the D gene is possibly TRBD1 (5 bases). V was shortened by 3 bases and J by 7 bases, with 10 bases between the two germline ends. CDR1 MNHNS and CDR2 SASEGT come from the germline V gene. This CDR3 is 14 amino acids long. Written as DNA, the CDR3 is TGTGCCAGCAGTGACGGACGGACAAATTCACCCCTCCACTTT. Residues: CASSDGRTNSPLHF.

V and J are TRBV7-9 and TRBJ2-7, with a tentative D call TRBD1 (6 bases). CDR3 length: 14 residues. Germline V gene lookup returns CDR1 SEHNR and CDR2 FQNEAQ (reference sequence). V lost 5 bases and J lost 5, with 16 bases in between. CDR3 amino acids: CASSPEARGHEQYF. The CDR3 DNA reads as TGTGCCAGCAGCCCGGAGGCCAGGGGTCACGAGCAGTACTTC.

This chain's CDR3 is CASSQAPGHSYEQYV. For the CDR3, the DNA is TGCGCCAGCAGCCAAGCACCGGGACATTCCTACGAGCAGTACGTC. The chain employs TRBV4-1 and TRBJ2-7; maybe TRBD1 (6 bases). The length of the CDR3 is 15 residues. Germline V gene sequence: CDR1 MGHRA, CDR2 YSYEKL. Trimming cost V 1 base and J 1 base, with 11 bases left between them.

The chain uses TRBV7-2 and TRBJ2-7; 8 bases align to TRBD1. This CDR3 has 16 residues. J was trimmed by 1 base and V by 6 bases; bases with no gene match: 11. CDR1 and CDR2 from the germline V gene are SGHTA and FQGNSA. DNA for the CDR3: TGTGCCAGCAGGTCCGGGGCGAGACAGGGGTCCTACGAGCAGTACTTC. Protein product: CASRSGARQGSYEQYF. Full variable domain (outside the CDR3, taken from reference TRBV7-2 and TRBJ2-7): GAGVSQSPSNKVTEKGKDVELRCDPISGHTALYWYRQSLGQGLEFLIYFQGNSAPDKSGLPSDRFSAERTGGSVSTLTIQRTQQEDSAVYLCASRSGARQGSYEQYFGPGTRLTVT.

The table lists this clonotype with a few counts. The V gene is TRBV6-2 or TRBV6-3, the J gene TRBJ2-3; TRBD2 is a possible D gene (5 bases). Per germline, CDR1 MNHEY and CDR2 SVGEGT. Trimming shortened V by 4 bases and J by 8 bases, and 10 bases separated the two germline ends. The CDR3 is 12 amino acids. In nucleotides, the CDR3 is TGTGCCAGCAGTTTCGTGGGGAGTACGCAGTATTTT. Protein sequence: CASSFVGSTQYF.

In DNA form, the CDR3 reads TGCGCCAGCACCCCGGGCCCGCCTGGAAACACCATATATTTT. This encodes CASTPGPPGNTIYF. The chain is built from TRBV5-1 and TRBJ1-3; D is unresolved. Trimming left V 6 bases short and J 2 bases short, with 12 bases between. Germline CDR1 SGHRS, CDR2 YFSETQ. The CDR3 extends over 14 amino acids.

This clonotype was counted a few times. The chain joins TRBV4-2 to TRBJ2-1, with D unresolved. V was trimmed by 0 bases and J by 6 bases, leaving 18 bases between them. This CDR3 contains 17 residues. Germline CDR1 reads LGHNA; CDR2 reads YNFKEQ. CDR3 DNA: TGTGCCAGCAGCCAAGATCAATCGATACCGGATGGCAATGAGCAGTTCTTC. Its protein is CASSQDQSIPDGNEQFF.

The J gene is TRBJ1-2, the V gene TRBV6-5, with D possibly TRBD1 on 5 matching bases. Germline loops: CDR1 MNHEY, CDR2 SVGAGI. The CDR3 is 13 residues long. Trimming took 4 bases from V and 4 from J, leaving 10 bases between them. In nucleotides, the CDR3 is TGTGCCAGCAGTTTCGCCGGGGCCTATGGCTACACCTTC. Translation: CASSFAGAYGYTF.

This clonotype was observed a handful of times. In DNA, the CDR3 is TGTGCCAGCAGGTTCCCGGGACGGGGACAAGAGACCCAGTACTTC. Its protein is CASRFPGRGQETQYF. The rearrangement joins TRBV7-2 to TRBJ2-5, with D perhaps assigned TRBD1 or TRBD2 (5 bases each). This CDR3 is built from 15 residues. The V end was cut by 6 bases, the J end by 2 bases, with 16 bases between. The germline V gene has CDR1 SGHTA and CDR2 FQGNSA.

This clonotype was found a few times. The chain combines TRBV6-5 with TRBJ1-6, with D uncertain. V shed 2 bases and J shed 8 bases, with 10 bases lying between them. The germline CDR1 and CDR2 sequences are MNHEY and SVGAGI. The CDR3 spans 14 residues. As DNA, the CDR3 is TGTGCCAGCAGTTACGATAGAACCTATTCACCCCTCCACTTT. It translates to CASSYDRTYSPLHF.

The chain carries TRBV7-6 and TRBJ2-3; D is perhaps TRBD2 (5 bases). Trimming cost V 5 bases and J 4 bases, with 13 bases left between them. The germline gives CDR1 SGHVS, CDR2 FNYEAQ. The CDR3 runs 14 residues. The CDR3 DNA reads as TGTGCCAGCAGCCGGCGGGCGGGCGCAGATACGCAGTATTTT. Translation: CASSRRAGADTQYF.

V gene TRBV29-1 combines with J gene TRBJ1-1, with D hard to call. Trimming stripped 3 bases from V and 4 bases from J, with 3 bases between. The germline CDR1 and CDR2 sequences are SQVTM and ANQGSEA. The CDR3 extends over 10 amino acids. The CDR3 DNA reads TGCAGCGTTGAGGGCACTGAAGCTTTCTTT. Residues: CSVEGTEAFF.

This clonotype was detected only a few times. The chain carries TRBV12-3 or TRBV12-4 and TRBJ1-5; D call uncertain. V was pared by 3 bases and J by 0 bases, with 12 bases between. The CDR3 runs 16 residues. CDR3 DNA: TGTGCCAGCAGTTTGGATTCCCGCTATAGCAATCAGCCCCAGCATTTT. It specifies CASSLDSRYSNQPQHF.

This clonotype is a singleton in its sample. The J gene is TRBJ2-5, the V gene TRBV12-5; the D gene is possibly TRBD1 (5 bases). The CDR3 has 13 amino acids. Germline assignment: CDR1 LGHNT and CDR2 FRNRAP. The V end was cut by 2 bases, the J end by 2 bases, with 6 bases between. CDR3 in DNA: TGTGCTAGTGGTTTGTCAGGGCAAGAGACCCAGTACTTC. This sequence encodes CASGLSGQETQYF.

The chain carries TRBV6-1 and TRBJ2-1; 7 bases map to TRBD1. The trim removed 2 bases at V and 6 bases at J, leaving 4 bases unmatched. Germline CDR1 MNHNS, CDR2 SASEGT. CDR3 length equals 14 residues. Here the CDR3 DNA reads TGTGCCAGCAGTGAAAGGGGGCCTTTCAATGAGCAGTTCTTC. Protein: CASSERGPFNEQFF.

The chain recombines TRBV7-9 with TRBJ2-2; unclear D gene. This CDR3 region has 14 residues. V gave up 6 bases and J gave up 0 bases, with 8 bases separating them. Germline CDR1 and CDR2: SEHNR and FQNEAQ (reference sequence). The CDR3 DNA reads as TGTGCCAGCAGACCGGCTGCGAACACCGGGGAGCTGTTTTTT. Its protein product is CASRPAANTGELFF. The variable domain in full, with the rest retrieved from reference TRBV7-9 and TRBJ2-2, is DTGVSQNPRHKITKRGQNVTFRCDPISEHNRLYWYRQTLGQGPEFLTYFQNEAQLEKSRLLSDRFSAERPKGSFSTLEIQRTEQGDSAMYLCASRPAANTGELFFGEGSRLTVL.

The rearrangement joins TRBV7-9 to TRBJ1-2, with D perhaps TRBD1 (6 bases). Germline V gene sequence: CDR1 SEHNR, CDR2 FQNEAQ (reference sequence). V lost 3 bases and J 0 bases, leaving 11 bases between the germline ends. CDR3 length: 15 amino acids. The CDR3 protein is CASSLGAVANYGYTF. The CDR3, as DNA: TGTGCCAGCAGCTTGGGGGCCGTGGCTAACTATGGCTACACCTTC.

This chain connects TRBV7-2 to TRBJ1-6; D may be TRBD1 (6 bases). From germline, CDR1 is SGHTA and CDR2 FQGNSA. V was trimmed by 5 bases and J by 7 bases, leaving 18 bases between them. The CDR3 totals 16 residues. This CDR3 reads CASSIQGARGNSPLHF. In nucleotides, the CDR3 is TGTGCCAGCAGCATCCAGGGAGCAAGGGGGAATTCACCCCTCCACTTT.

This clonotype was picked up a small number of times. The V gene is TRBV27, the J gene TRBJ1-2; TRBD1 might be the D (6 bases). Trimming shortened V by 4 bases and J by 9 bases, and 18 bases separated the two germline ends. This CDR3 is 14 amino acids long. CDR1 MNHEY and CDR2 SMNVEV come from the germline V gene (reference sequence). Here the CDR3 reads CASSSDRTGGSYTF. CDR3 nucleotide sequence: TGTGCCAGCAGTTCTGACAGGACTGGCGGTAGCTACACCTTC.

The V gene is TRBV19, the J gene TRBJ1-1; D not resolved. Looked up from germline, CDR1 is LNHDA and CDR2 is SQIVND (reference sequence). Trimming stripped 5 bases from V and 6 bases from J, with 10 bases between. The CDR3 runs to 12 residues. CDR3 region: CASSFGMAEAFF. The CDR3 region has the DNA TGTGCCAGTAGTTTTGGAATGGCTGAAGCTTTCTTT.

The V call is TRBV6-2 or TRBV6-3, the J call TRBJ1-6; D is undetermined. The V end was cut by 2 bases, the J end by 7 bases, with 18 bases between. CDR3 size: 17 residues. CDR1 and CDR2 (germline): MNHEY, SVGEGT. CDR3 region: CASSYGRSGVINSPLHF. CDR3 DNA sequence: TGTGCCAGCAGTTACGGTCGGAGTGGGGTGATAAATTCACCCCTCCACTTT.

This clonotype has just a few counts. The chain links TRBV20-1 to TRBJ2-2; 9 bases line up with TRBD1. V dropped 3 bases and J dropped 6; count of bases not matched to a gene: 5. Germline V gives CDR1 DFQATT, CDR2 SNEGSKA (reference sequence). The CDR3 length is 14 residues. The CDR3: CSASDRGIAGELFF. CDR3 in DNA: TGCAGTGCTAGCGACAGGGGGATCGCCGGGGAGCTGTTTTTT.

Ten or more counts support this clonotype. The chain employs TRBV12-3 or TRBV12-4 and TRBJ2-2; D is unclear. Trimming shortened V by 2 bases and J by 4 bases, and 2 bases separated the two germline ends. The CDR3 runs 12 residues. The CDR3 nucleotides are TGTGCCAGCAGTTTAATCACCGGGGAGCTGTTTTTT. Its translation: CASSLITGELFF.

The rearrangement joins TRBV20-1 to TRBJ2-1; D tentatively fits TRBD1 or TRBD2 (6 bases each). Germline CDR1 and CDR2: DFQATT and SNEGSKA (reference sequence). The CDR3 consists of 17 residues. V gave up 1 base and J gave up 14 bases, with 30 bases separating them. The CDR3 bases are TGCAGTGCTAGAGTCGATTTTAGGGGGGTTAGGAGAAAGGAAGAGTTCTTC. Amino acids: CSARVDFRGVRRKEEFF.